The clone carrying this T cell receptor (beta chain) appeared once. Its antigen is as yet unknown. Sequencing was performed with immunoSEQ multiplex PCR; in TCRdb, only in-frame clones are kept and a portion is missing. The table shows about 98,000 clones, with about 85% occurring only once. The CDR3 runs 15 residues. CDR1 is SNHLY and CDR2 is FYNNEI in the germline V gene. V lost 6 bases and J 8 bases, leaving 17 bases between the germline ends. These data are taken from a study of OX40 agonist ivuxolimab in advanced cancers. For the study at large: Dose-escalation patients had hepatocellular carcinoma, melanoma, renal cell or head and neck cancer. The dose-escalation cohort was about 80% male, with a mean age of around 60 years, ranging roughly 23 to 85.

General study points: The authors did not determine the antigen specificity of the expanded peripheral T cells. In CD8+ T cells, expanded clones were on average more numerous than in CD4+.

The chain has TRBV2 and TRBJ1-6; D gene ambiguous. The source of this sequence is an adult with an advanced solid tumor such as melanoma, head and neck, liver or kidney cancer. Sequencing used CD4+ or CD8+ T cells sorted from blood, obtained in a trial of the OX40 agonist ivuxolimab. The CDR3 DNA sequence: TGTGCCAGCAGGAGACACCGGACGGCAGATTCACCCCTCCACTTT. This gives the protein CASRRHRTADSPLHF. Looking up the rest from reference TRBV2 and TRBJ1-6 gives the full variable domain: EPEVTQTPSHQVTQMGQEVILRCVPISNHLYFYWYRQILGQKVEFLVSFYNNEISEKSEIFDDQFSVERPDGSNFTLKIRSTKLEDSAMYFCASRRHRTADSPLHFGNGTRLTVT.